The sequence of this T cell receptor (beta chain) was determined in a study of T cell clonotyping in hematopoietic cell transplantation. With respect to this clone: Its antigen is not identified.

Profiling relied on immunoSEQ multiplex PCR, and the TCRdb table lists in-frame clones only, not all of them. The table records about 13,000 clones, around nine tenths of them present only once. Germline V CDR1 and CDR2: SQVTM, ANQGSEA. V was shortened by 2 bases and J by 6 bases, with 10 bases between the two germline ends. The CDR3 runs to 12 residues. General study findings and limits: Few recipient clonotypes overlapped donors; over 97% were de novo at given depth. Recipient TCR diversity dropped after transplant; expanded clonotypes rose from day 30 to 180.

The source of this sequence is a female patient aged 50-59 years who had an allogeneic stem cell transplant from an unrelated donor, so the T cells may come from the graft donor. Some clones in this sample may be carry-over from other donors' samples. V is TRBV29-1 and J is TRBJ1-2, with a weak D call TRBD1 (5 bases). The sample was PBMCs, taken 100 days after allogeneic stem cell transplant. CDR3 DNA sequence: TGCAGCGTTGAAATGACAGTTGATGGCTACACCTTC. This gives the protein CSVEMTVDGYTF. The full variable domain, with the rest looked up from reference TRBV29-1 and TRBJ1-2, is SAVISQKPSRDICQRGTSLTIQCQVDSQVTMMFWYRQQPGQSLTLIATANQGSEATYESGFVIDKFPISRPNLTFSTLTVSNMSPEDSSIYLCSVEMTVDGYTFGSGTRLTVV.